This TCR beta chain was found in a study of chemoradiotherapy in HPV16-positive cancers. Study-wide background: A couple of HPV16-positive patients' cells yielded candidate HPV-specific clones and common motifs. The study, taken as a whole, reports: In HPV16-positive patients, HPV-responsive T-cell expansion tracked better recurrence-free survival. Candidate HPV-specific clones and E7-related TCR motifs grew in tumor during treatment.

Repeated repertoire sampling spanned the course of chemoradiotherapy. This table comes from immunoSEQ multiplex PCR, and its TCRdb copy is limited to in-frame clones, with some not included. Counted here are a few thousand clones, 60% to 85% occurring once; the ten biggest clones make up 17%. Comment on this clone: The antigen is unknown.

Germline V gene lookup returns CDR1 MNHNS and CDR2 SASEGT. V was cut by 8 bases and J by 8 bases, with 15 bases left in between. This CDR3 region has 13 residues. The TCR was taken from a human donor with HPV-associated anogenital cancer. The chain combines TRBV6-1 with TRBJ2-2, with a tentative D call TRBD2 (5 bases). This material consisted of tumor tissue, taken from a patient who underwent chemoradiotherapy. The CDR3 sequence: CASRGGSAGELFF. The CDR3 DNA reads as TGTGCCAGCCGCGGCGGGTCGGCGGGGGAGCTGTTTTTT.